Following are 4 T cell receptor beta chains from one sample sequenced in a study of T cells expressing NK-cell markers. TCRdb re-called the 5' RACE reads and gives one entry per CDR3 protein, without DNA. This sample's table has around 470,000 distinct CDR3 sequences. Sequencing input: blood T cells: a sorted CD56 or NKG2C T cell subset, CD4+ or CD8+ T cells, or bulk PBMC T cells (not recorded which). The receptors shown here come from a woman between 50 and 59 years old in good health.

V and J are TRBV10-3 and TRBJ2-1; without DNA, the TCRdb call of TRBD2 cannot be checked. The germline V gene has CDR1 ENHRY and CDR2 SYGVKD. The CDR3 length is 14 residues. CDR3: CAISEASGSVEQFF.

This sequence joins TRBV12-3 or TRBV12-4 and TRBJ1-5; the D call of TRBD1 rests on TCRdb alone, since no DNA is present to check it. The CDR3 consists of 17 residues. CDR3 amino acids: CASSSGTGITSNQPQHF.

CDR3 sequence: CASSQGAGARETQYF. The J gene is TRBJ2-5, the V gene TRBV2; TCRdb designates TRBD2, a call that cannot be tested without DNA. CDR3 length equals 15 residues. CDR1 SNHLY and CDR2 FYNNEI come from the germline V gene.

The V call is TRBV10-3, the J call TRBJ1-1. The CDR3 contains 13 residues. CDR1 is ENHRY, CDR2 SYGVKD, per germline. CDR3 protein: CAISGTPRDEAFF.